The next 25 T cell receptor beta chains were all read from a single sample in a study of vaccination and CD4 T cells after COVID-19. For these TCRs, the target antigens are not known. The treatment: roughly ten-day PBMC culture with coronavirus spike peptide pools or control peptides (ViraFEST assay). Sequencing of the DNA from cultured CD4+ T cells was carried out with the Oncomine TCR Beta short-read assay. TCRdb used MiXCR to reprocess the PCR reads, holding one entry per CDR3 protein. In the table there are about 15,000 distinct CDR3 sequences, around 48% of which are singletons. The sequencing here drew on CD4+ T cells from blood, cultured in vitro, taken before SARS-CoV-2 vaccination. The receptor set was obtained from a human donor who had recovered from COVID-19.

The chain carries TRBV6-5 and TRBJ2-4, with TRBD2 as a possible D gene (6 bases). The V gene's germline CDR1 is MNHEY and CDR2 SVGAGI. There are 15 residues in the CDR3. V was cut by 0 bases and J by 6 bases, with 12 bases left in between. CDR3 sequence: CASSYSDGLINIQYF. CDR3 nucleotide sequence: TGTGCCAGCAGTTACTCCGACGGACTAATAAACATTCAGTACTTC.

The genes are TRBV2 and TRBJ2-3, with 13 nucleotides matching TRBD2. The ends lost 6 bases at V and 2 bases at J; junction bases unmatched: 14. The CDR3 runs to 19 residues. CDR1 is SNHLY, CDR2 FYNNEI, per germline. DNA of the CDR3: TGTGCCAGCAGAATAAGAAAAGGGACTAGCGGGACAACCACAGATACGCAGTATTTT. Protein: CASRIRKGTSGTTTDTQYF. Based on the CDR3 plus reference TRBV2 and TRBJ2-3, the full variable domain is EPEVTQTPSHQVTQMGQEVILRCVPISNHLYFYWYRQILGQKVEFLVSFYNNEISEKSEIFDDQFSVERPDGSNFTLKIRSTKLEDSAMYFCASRIRKGTSGTTTDTQYFGPGTRLTVL.

The CDR3 protein is CASRPQGNTDTQYF. As DNA, the CDR3 is TGTGCCAGTAGGCCACAGGGAAACACAGATACGCAGTATTTT. V usage is TRBV19 and J usage is TRBJ2-3, with a tentative D call TRBD1 (6 bases). This CDR3 spans 14 amino acids. The germline CDR1 and CDR2 sequences are LNHDA and SQIVND (reference sequence). V was pared by 6 bases and J by 2 bases, with 12 bases between.

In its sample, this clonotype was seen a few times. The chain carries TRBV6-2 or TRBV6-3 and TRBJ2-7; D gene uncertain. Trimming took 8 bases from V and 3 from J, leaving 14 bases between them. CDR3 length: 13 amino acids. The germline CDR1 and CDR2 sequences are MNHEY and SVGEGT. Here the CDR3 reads CASGSNEYYEQYF. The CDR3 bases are TGTGCCAGCGGTAGTAATGAGTACTACGAGCAGTACTTC.

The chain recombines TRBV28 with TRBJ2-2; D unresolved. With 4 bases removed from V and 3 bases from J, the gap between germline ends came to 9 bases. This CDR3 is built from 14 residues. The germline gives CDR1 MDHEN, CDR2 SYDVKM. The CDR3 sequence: CASSYRGDTGELFF. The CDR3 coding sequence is TGTGCCAGCAGTTACCGCGGTGACACCGGGGAGCTGTTTTTT.

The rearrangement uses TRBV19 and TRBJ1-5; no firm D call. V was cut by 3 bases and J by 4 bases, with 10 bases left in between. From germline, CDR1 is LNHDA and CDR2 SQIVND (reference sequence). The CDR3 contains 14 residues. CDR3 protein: CASSIVALNQPQHF. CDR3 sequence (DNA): TGTGCCAGTAGTATCGTCGCTCTTAATCAGCCCCAGCATTTT.

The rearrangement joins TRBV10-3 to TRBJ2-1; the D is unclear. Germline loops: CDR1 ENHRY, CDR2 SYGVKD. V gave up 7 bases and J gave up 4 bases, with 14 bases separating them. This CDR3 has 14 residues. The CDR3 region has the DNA TGTGCCATCATGAGTGCGGCCCCGTACAATGAGCAGTTCTTC. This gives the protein CAIMSAAPYNEQFF.

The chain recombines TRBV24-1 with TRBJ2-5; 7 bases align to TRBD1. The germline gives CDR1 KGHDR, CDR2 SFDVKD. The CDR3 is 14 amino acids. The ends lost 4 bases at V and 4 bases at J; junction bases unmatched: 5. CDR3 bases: TGTGCCACCAGTGACCCAAGGGGGCCAGAGACCCAGTACTTC. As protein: CATSDPRGPETQYF.

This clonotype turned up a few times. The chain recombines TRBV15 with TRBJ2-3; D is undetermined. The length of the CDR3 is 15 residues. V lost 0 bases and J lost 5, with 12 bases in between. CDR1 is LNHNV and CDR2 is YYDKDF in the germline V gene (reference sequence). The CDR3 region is CATSRDKSRRDTQYF. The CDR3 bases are TGTGCCACCAGCAGAGATAAAAGTCGGAGAGATACGCAGTATTTT.

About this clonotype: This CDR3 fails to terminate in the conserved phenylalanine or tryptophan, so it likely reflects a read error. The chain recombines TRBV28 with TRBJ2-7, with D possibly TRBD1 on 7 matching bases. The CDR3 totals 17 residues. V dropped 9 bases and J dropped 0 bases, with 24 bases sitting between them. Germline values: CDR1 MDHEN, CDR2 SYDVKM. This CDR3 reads CASTDRRAARSSYEQYL. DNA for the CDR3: TGTGCCAGTACGGACAGGAGGGCGGCAAGGAGCTCCTACGAGCAGTACCTC.

The CDR3, as DNA: TGTGCCAGCAGCCCCAGTTCCGAGGGGACTACCGGGGAGCAGTACTTC. This encodes CASSPSSEGTTGEQYF. This chain links TRBV7-8 with TRBJ2-7; 7 positions agree with TRBD2. Germline CDR1 and CDR2: SGHVS and FQNEAQ. The CDR3 runs 16 residues. V was pared by 5 bases and J by 7 bases, with 17 bases of the junction left unmatched.

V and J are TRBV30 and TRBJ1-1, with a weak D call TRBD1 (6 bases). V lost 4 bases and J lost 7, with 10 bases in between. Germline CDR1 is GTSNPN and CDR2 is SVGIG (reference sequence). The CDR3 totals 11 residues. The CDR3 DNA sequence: TGTGCCTGGAACAGGGATCATGAAGCTTTCTTT. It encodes CAWNRDHEAFF. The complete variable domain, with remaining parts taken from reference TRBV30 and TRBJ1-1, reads SQTIHQWPATLVQPVGSPLSLECTVEGTSNPNLYWYRQAAGRGLQLLFYSVGIGQISSEVPQNLSASRPQDRQFILSSKKLLLSDSGFYLCAWNRDHEAFFGQGTRLTVV.

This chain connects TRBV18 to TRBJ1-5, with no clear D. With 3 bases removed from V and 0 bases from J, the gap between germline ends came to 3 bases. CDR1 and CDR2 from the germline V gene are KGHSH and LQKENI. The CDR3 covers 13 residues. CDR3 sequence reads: CASSPSSNQPQHF. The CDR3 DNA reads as TGTGCCAGCTCACCGAGTAGCAATCAGCCCCAGCATTTT.

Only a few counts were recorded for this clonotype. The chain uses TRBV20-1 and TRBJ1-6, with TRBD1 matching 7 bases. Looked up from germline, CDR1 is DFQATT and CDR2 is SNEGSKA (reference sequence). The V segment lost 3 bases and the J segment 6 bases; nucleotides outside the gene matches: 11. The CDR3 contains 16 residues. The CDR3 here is CSASERGTAFNSPLHF. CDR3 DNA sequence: TGCAGTGCTAGCGAGCGGGGGACAGCATTTAATTCACCCCTCCACTTT.

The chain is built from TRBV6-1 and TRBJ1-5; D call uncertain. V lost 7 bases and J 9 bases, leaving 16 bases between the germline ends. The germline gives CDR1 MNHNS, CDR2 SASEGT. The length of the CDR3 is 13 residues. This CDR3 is CASTYTIEWPQHF. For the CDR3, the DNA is TGTGCCAGCACCTACACCATCGAATGGCCCCAGCATTTT.

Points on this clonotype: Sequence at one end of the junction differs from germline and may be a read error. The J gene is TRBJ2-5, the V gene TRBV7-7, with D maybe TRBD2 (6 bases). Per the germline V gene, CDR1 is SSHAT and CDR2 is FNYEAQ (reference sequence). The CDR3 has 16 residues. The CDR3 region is CASSLGGGHGRETQYF. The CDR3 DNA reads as TGTGCTAGCAGCTTGGGGGGAGGCCACGGGAGAGAGACCCAGTACTTC.

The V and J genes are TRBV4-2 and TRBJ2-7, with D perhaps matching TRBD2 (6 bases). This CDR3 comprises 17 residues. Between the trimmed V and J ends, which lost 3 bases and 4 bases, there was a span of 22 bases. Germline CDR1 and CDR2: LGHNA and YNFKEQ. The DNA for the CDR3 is TGTGCCAGCAGCCAGTCAGTCCGGGACTCGAAGATTTACGAGCAGTACTTC. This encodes CASSQSVRDSKIYEQYF.

CDR3 sequence: CSAGGNSLFSYEQYF. CDR3 in DNA: TGCAGTGCTGGCGGGAACAGCTTATTCTCCTACGAGCAGTACTTC. The rearrangement links TRBV20-1 to TRBJ2-7; the D gene is possibly TRBD2 (6 bases). The V gene lost 5 bases and the J gene lost 0 bases, with 17 bases spanning the gap. Germline V gene data show CDR1 as DFQATT and CDR2 as SNEGSKA (reference sequence). The CDR3 extends over 15 amino acids.

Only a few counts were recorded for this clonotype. CDR3 coding DNA: TGTGCCGCGGCGACAGGACGAAACTATGGCTACACCTTC. It codes for CAAATGRNYGYTF. The chain recombines TRBV10-3 with TRBJ1-2; tentatively, D is TRBD1 (6 bases). Per the germline V gene, CDR1 is ENHRY and CDR2 is SYGVKD. The V and J ends lost 11 bases and 2 bases respectively, with 15 bases between them. CDR3 length equals 13 residues.

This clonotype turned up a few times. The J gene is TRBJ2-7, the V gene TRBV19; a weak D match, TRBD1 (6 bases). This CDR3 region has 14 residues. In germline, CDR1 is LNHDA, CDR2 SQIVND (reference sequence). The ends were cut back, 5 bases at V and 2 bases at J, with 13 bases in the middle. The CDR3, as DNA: TGTGCCAGTAGTGTAACGGGACAAACCTACGAGCAGTACTTC. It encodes CASSVTGQTYEQYF.

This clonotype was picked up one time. This CDR3 reads CSARPPSGQGVKDNEQFF. CDR3 nucleotide sequence: TGCAGTGCTAGACCCCCTAGCGGACAGGGGGTTAAGGACAATGAGCAGTTCTTC. The J gene is TRBJ2-1, the V gene TRBV20-1; TRBD1 aligns across 10 bases. The CDR3 covers 18 residues. Germline trimming cut 2 bases from V and 5 bases from J; bases unmatched to any gene: 15. CDR1 is DFQATT and CDR2 is SNEGSKA in the germline V gene (reference sequence).

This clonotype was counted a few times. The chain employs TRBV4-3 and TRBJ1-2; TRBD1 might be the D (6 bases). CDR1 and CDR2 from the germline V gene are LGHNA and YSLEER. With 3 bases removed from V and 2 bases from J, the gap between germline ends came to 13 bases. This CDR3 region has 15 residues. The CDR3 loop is CASSHTPQGNYGYTF. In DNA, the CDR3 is TGCGCCAGCAGCCACACACCTCAGGGGAACTATGGCTACACCTTC.

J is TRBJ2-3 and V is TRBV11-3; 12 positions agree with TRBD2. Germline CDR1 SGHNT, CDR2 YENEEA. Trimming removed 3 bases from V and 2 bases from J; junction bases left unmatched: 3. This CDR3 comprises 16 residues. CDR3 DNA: TGTGCCAGCAGCTTGAGGACTAGCGGGAACACAGATACGCAGTATTTT. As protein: CASSLRTSGNTDTQYF.

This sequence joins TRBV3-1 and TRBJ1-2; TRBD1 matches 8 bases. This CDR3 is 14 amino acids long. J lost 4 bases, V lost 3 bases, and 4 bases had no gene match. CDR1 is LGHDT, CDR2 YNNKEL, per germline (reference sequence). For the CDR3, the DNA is TGTGCCAGCAGCCAGCCAGGGGGCGGCTATGGCTACACCTTC. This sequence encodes CASSQPGGGYGYTF.

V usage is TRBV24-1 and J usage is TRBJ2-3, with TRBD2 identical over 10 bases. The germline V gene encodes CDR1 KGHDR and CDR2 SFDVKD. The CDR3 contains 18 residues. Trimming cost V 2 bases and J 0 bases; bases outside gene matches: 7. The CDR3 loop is CATSDSTLAGFSTDTQYF. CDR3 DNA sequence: TGTGCCACCAGTGATTCGACACTAGCGGGGTTTAGCACAGATACGCAGTATTTT.